A selection of T cell receptor beta chains follows, all from one sample in a study of blood T cell repertoires in COVID-19. Profiled with immunoSEQ multiplex PCR; TCRdb holds only in-frame clones, not every one. The sample lists 230,000 or so clones; 80% to 85% were seen once. The specimen sequenced was PBMCs or T cells enriched from blood (not recorded which). The receptors were gathered from a man aged 45-65 years who had recovered from COVID-19. Both conserved end residues are part of each CDR3. The D gene is left open where the match is weak.

V gene,D gene,J gene,CDR3 protein
TRBV5-1,TRBD1,TRBJ2-7,CASSFKGTGTDEQYF
TRBV10-2,TRBD2,TRBJ2-6,CASSESARGGPGANVLTF
TRBV6-5,NA,TRBJ2-5,CASSVTRGKTQYF
TRBV7-8,TRBD2,TRBJ2-1,CASSQTRGGNEQFF
TRBV28,TRBD1,TRBJ2-2,CASTPPPGQGETGELFF
TRBV5-1,TRBD1,TRBJ2-2,CASRPDRGIANTGELFF
TRBV10-1,NA,TRBJ1-6,CASGGDAWNSPLHF
TRBV12-3/TRBV12-4,NA,TRBJ2-7,CASSLYYEQYF
TRBV5-1,TRBD2,TRBJ2-3,CASSPAGGMTDTQYF
TRBV27,TRBD1,TRBJ1-4,CASRQNLQGGNEKLFF
TRBV4-2,NA,TRBJ2-1,CASSQDILIKNEQFF
TRBV6-2/TRBV6-3,NA,TRBJ2-7,CASSYAALDSYEQYF
TRBV30,NA,TRBJ1-5,CAWSVTGSNQPQHF
TRBV3-1/TRBV3-2,NA,TRBJ1-3,CASSQGTGRDTIYF
TRBV19,TRBD1,TRBJ1-5,CASRTGGVSNQPQHF
TRBV28,TRBD1,TRBJ2-3,CASTLGDRKNGDTQYF
TRBV5-1,TRBD2,TRBJ2-7,CASSLGTSGYEQYF
TRBV11-1,NA,TRBJ2-5,CASSLTGLQETQYF
TRBV7-3,TRBD1,TRBJ1-2,CASSLTPGTEGYTF
TRBV7-3,NA,TRBJ1-3,CASSLGHFSGNTIYF
TRBV29-1,TRBD1,TRBJ2-1,CSVNRGSKDEQFF
TRBV19,TRBD1,TRBJ2-2,CASSDRGGGELFF
TRBV9,NA,TRBJ1-1,CASSRQTNTEAFF
TRBV5-5,TRBD1,TRBJ1-6,CATNPGQFNSPLHF
TRBV27,NA,TRBJ2-3,CASSLSLLFRRGSTDTQYF
TRBV7-9,NA,TRBJ2-7,CASSLGGGGMTSSYEQYF
TRBV7-8,TRBD1,TRBJ1-1,CASSLGQGLMGTEAFF
TRBV30,TRBD1,TRBJ1-6,CAWSRARGLSSYNSPLHF
TRBV30,NA,TRBJ1-2,CAWGLFSNYGYTF
TRBV4-2,TRBD2,TRBJ2-5,CASSQGTSGRYQETQYF
TRBV27,TRBD1,TRBJ2-6,CASLTLGQGALGANVLTF
TRBV5-1,TRBD1,TRBJ2-5,CASSISGQGASETQYF
TRBV10-3,NA,TRBJ1-5,CAISDGAGQPQHF
TRBV30,NA,TRBJ1-4,CAWSAISIRRSTNEKLFF
TRBV25-1,NA,TRBJ2-7,CASRGQPYEQYF
TRBV18,NA,TRBJ1-3,CASSPSQVRNSGNTIYF
TRBV12-3/TRBV12-4,NA,TRBJ2-1,CASSDSPEKQFF
TRBV2,TRBD1,TRBJ1-2,CASTPDRAPNYGYTF
TRBV4-1,TRBD1,TRBJ2-5,CASSQTPVDRSKETQYF
TRBV5-1,TRBD1,TRBJ1-2,CASSLGQGDGYTF
TRBV18,TRBD1,TRBJ2-7,CASSPSPGQGALEQYF
TRBV5-4,NA,TRBJ2-7,CASSGGTTLSYEQYF
TRBV29-1,TRBD1,TRBJ2-7,CSVEDRQGAMHYEQYF
TRBV25-1,TRBD1,TRBJ2-2,CASGGTGGTGELFF
TRBV5-6,TRBD1,TRBJ1-4,CASSLLQGAGEKLFF
TRBV6-8,TRBD2,TRBJ2-3,CARGGLAGAVGTDTQYF
TRBV29-1,NA,TRBJ1-1,CSVGENEAFF
TRBV2,NA,TRBJ1-2,CASRDTTNYGYTF
TRBV9,NA,TRBJ2-6,CASSVVRGGANVLTF
TRBV14,NA,TRBJ1-5,CAPLPSEQPQHF
TRBV12-2,NA,TRBJ2-3,CASRSQGGGPDTQYF
TRBV5-6,NA,TRBJ1-1,CASSSGRGMNTEAFF
TRBV24-1,TRBD1,TRBJ1-2,CATSDRTGDYGYTF
TRBV5-1,TRBD2,TRBJ2-5,CASSLDGLAVKETQYF
TRBV30,NA,TRBJ1-4,CAWRWGGFSTNEKLFF
TRBV7-8,NA,TRBJ1-5,CASSLTGFDQPQHF
TRBV19,TRBD1,TRBJ2-3,CASTETGERTDTQYF